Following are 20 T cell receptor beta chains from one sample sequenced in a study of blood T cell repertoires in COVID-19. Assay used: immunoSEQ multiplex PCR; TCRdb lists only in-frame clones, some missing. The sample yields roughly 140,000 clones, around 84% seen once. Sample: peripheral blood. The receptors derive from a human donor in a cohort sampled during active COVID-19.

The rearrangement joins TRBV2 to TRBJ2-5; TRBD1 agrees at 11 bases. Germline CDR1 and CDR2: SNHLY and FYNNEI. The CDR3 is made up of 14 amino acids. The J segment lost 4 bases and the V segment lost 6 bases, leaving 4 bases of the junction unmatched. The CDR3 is CASRSDRGLETQYF. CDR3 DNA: TGTGCCAGCAGGTCGGACAGGGGGCTAGAGACCCAGTACTTC.

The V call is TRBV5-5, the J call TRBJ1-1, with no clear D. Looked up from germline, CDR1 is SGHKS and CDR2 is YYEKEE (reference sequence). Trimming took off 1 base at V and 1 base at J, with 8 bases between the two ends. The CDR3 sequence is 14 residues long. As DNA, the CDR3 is TGTGCCAGCAGCTTGTGGCAGTCGAACACTGAAGCTTTCTTT. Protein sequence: CASSLWQSNTEAFF.

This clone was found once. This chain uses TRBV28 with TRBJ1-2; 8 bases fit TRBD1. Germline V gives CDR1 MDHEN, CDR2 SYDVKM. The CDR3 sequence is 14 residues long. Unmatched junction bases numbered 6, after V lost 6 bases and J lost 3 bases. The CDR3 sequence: CASSRLDRDYGYTF. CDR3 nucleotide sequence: TGTGCCAGCAGCCGCCTGGACAGGGACTATGGCTACACCTTC.

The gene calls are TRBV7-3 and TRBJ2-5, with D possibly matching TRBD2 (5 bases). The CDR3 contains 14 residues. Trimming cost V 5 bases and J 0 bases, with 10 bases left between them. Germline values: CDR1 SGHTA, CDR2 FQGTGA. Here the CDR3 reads CASSRLTYQETQYF. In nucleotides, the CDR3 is TGTGCCAGCAGCAGACTAACGTACCAAGAGACCCAGTACTTC.

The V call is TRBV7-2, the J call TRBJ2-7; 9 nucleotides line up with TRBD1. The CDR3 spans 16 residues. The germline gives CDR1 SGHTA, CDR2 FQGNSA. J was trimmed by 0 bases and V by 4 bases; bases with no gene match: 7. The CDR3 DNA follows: TGTGCCAGCAGCTCCAGACAGGGGGAACCCTCCTACGAGCAGTACTTC. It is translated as CASSSRQGEPSYEQYF.

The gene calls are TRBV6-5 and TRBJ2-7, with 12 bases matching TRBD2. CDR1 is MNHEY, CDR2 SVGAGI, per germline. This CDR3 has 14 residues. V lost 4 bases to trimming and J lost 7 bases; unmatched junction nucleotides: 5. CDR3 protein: CASSSSGGAVEQYF. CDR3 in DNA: TGTGCCAGCAGTTCTAGCGGGGGGGCGGTTGAGCAGTACTTC.

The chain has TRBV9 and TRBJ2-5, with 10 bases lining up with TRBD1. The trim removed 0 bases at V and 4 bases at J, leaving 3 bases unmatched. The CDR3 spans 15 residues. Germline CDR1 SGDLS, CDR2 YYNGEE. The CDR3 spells CASSVAGTGVETQYF. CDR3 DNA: TGTGCCAGCAGCGTAGCTGGGACAGGGGTAGAGACCCAGTACTTC. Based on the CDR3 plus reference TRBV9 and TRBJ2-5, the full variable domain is DSGVTQTPKHLITATGQRVTLRCSPRSGDLSVYWYQQSLDQGLQFLIQYYNGEERAKGNILERFSAQQFPDLHSELNLSSLELGDSALYFCASSVAGTGVETQYFGPGTRLLVL.

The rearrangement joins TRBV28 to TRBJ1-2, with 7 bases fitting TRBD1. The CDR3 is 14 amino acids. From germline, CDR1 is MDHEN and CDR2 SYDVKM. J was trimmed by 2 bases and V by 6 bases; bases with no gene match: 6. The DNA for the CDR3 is TGTGCCAGCAGCTCCCCGGGACAGAACTATGGCTACACCTTC. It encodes CASSSPGQNYGYTF.

Here the CDR3 DNA reads TGTGCCAGCAGTGAACACCTGACAGCAACTAATGAAAAACTGTTTTTT. Protein: CASSEHLTATNEKLFF. This rearrangement joins TRBV2 to TRBJ1-4; weak D call: TRBD1 (5 bases). Trimming shortened V by 2 bases and J by 0 bases, and 10 bases separated the two germline ends. The germline V gene has CDR1 SNHLY and CDR2 FYNNEI. The CDR3 consists of 16 residues.

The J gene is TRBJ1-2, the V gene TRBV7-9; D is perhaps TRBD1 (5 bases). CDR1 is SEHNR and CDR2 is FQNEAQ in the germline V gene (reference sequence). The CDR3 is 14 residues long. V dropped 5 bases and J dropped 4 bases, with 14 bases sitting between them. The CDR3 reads CASSPETVLYGYTF. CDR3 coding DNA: TGTGCCAGCAGCCCGGAGACAGTTCTCTATGGCTACACCTTC.

The DNA for the CDR3 is TGTGCCAGCTCACCACCAACTAGCGGGGGAACCTACAATGAGCAGTTCTTC. As protein: CASSPPTSGGTYNEQFF. The rearrangement uses TRBV18 and TRBJ2-1; TRBD2 agrees at 11 bases. Germline V gives CDR1 KGHSH, CDR2 LQKENI. This CDR3 region has 17 residues. Trimming at V came to 0 bases and at J to 2 bases, leaving 3 bases not matched to a gene.

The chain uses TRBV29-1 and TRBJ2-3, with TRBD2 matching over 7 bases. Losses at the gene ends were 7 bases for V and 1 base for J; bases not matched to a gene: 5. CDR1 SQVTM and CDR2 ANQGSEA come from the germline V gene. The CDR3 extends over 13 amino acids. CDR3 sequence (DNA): TGCAGCGCCCGGGGAGGGCGCACAGATACGCAGTATTTT. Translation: CSARGGRTDTQYF.

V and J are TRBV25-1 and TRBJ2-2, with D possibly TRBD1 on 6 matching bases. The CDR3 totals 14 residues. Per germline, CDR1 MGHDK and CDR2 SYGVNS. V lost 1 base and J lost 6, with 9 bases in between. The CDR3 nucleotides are TGTGCCAGCAGTGAATTAGAGGGGGCCGGGGAGCTGTTTTTT. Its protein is CASSELEGAGELFF.

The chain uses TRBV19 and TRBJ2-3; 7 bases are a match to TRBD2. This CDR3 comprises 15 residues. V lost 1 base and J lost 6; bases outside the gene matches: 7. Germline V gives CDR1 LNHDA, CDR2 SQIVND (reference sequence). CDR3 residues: CASSIVAGVIDTQYF. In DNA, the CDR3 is TGTGCCAGTAGTATAGTGGCGGGGGTGATCGATACGCAGTATTTT. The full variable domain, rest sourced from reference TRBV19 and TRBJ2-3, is DGGITQSPKYLFRKEGQNVTLSCEQNLNHDAMYWYRQDPGQGLRLIYYSQIVNDFQKGDIAEGYSVSREKKESFPLTVTSAQKNPTAFYLCASSIVAGVIDTQYFGPGTRLTVL.

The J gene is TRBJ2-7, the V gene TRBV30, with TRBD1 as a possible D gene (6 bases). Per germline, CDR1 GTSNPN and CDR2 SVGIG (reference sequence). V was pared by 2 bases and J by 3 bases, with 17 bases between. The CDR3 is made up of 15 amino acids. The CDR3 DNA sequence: TGTGCCTGGAGTACTCTCCGGGACACCTACTACGAGCAGTACTTC. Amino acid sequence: CAWSTLRDTYYEQYF.

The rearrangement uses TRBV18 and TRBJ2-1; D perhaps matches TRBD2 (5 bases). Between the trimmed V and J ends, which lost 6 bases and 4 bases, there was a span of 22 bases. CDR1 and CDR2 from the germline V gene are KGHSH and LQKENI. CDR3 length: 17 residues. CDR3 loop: CASSPILGAVRYNEQFF. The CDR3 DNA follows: TGTGCCAGCTCTCCTATCTTGGGAGCTGTACGATACAATGAGCAGTTCTTC.

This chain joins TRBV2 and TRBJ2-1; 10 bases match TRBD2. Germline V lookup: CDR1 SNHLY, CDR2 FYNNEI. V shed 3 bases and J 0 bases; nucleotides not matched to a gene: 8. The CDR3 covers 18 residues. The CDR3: CASSESLAGDRSYNEQFF. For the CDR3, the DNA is TGTGCCAGCAGTGAGAGTCTAGCGGGGGATCGCTCCTACAATGAGCAGTTCTTC.

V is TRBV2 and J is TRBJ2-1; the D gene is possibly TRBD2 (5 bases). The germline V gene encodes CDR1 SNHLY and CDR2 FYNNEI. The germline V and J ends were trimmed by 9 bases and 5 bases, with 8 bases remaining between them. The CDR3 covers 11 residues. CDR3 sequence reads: CASTGDNEQFF. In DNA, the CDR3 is TGTGCCAGTACCGGGGACAATGAGCAGTTCTTC. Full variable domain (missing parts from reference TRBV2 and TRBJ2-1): EPEVTQTPSHQVTQMGQEVILRCVPISNHLYFYWYRQILGQKVEFLVSFYNNEISEKSEIFDDQFSVERPDGSNFTLKIRSTKLEDSAMYFCASTGDNEQFFGPGTRLTVL.

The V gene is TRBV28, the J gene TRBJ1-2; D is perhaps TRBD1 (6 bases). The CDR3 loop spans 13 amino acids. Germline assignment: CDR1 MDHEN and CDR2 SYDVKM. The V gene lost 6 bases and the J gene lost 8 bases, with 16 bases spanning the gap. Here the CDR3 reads CASSTDRLLGYTF. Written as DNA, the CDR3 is TGTGCCAGCAGCACAGACAGGTTGTTAGGCTACACCTTC.

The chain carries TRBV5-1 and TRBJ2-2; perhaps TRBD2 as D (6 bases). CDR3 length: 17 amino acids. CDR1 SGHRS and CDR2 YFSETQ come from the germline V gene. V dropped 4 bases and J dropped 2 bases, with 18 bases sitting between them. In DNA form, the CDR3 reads TGCGCCAGCAGCGGGTGGGGAGGCAGTTTTAACACCGGGGAGCTGTTTTTT. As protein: CASSGWGGSFNTGELFF.